The 27 T cell receptor beta chains listed next were all sequenced from one sample in a study of T-cell reconstitution after alpha-beta-depleted transplantation in children (TCRdb year 2016). Library creation used PCR. TCRdb lists the instrument as Illumina HiSeq 2500. TCR libraries were prepared with molecular barcoding, using unique molecular identifiers to normalize TCRbeta repertoire quantification. TCRdb cleaned the public reads at Q25 with fastp, built clones with MiXCR and kept in-frame beta chains. Each record represents a unique CDR3 protein, reported with the most common genes and DNA among its rows. This sample has about 460,000 distinct CDR3 sequences in its table, and about an eighth of those were observed once. The ten largest clones capture 14% of the sample. Reading the label with the study, this specimen's treatment or condition is: allogeneic hematopoietic cell transplantation with graft depleted of TCRalphabeta T cells and CD19 B cells.

The material was PBMCs, mostly from graft donor cells, obtained 180 days after TCRalphabeta/CD19-depleted stem cell transplant. The receptors stem from a female patient under 10 years old who had a stem cell transplant for aplastic anemia, so the T cells may come from the graft donor.

The chain has TRBV7-2 and TRBJ2-1; the match to TRBD2 covers 10 bases. Trimming removed 5 bases from V and 3 bases from J; junction bases left unmatched: 4. The CDR3 loop spans 15 amino acids. Germline V lookup: CDR1 SGHTA, CDR2 FQGNSA. The CDR3 sequence: CASSISGRHYNEQFF. In DNA, the CDR3 is TGTGCCAGCAGCATTAGCGGGAGGCACTACAATGAGCAGTTCTTC.

Note on this clonotype: Possible read error: a much larger clone is one base away. The CDR3 does not close with the conserved phenylalanine or tryptophan, likely indicating a read error. The gene calls are TRBV12-3 or TRBV12-4 and TRBJ1-2; no firm D call. With 6 bases removed from V and 6 bases from J, the gap between germline ends came to 17 bases. The CDR3 is 14 residues long. The CDR3 DNA reads as TGTGCCAGCAGCTACTCGGTGGTGCGGGATGGCTACACCTTG. Its translation is CASSYSVVRDGYTL.

This clonotype was recorded a few times. This chain joins TRBV2 and TRBJ2-1, with D tentatively TRBD2 (5 bases). There are 13 residues in the CDR3. Trimming removed 4 bases at V and 9 bases at J, with 13 bases between. Germline V gives CDR1 SNHLY, CDR2 FYNNEI. CDR3 protein: CASSAQLVSEQFF. The CDR3 DNA follows: TGTGCCAGCAGTGCCCAACTAGTGAGTGAGCAGTTCTTC.

This clonotype was counted only a few times. The rearrangement links TRBV7-2 to TRBJ2-1; TRBD2 might be the D (6 bases). This CDR3 has 15 amino acids. Trimming removed 1 base from V and 7 bases from J, with 14 bases in between. Germline loops: CDR1 SGHTA, CDR2 FQGNSA. The CDR3 DNA is TGTGCCAGCAGCTTAGTGTACGGGAGCTCTAATGAGCAGTTCTTC. It encodes CASSLVYGSSNEQFF.

This chain links TRBV19 with TRBJ2-1; possible D gene TRBD2, 5 bases. V was trimmed by 6 bases and J by 3 bases, leaving 9 bases between them. The CDR3 consists of 13 residues. Germline loops: CDR1 LNHDA, CDR2 SQIVND (reference sequence). CDR3 nucleotides: TGTGCCAGTAGCCCCGGGAACTACAATGAGCAGTTCTTC. This translates into CASSPGNYNEQFF.

The table lists this clonotype with a few counts. J is TRBJ2-7 and V is TRBV5-5; D is ambiguous. The CDR3 consists of 14 residues. V was cut by 4 bases and J by 2 bases, with 13 bases left in between. The V gene's germline CDR1 is SGHKS and CDR2 YYEKEE (reference sequence). The CDR3: CASSHRIQAYEQYV. The DNA of the CDR3 is TGTGCCAGCAGCCATCGGATCCAGGCCTACGAGCAGTACGTC.

This clonotype occurred a few times. The chain links TRBV29-1 to TRBJ2-7, with a weak D call TRBD1 (6 bases). This CDR3 has 13 amino acids. V lost 7 bases and J lost 2, with 15 bases in between. Germline lookup yields CDR1 SQVTM and CDR2 ANQGSEA. The CDR3 here is CSGRMGQTYEQYF. CDR3 nucleotides: TGCAGCGGGCGGATGGGACAAACCTACGAGCAGTACTTC.

The CDR3 loop is CASSLGAGATYGYTF. CDR3 nucleotides: TGTGCCAGCAGCTTAGGGGCAGGAGCTACCTATGGCTACACCTTC. The chain joins TRBV7-9 to TRBJ1-2; D uncertain. CDR1 SEHNR and CDR2 FQNEAQ come from the germline V gene (reference sequence). This CDR3 spans 15 amino acids. V dropped 1 base and J dropped 4 bases, with 13 bases sitting between them.

This clonotype turned up a few times. The DNA of the CDR3 is TGTGCCAGCAGCTTCAGTCTTCTCCGCGATGAGCAGTTCTTC. Translating it yields CASSFSLLRDEQFF. The chain couples TRBV11-3 to TRBJ2-1; D gene ambiguous. Germline V gene sequence: CDR1 SGHNT, CDR2 YENEEA. The CDR3 covers 14 residues. V was pared by 3 bases and J by 8 bases, with 14 bases between.

Comment on this clonotype: An end of the junction differs from the germline gene, which may be a read error. The chain has TRBV28 and TRBJ2-4; 12 bases map to TRBD2. There are 19 residues in the CDR3. The germline V gene encodes CDR1 MDHEN and CDR2 SYDVKM. CDR3 in amino acids: CASSFSSSGRVLAKNSQYF. The DNA of the CDR3 is TGTGCCAGCAGTTTTTCATCTAGCGGGAGGGTTCTAGCCAAAAACAGTCAGTACTTC.

The genes are TRBV7-3 and TRBJ2-6; D is undetermined. Germline lookup yields CDR1 SGHTA and CDR2 FQGTGA. The germline V and J ends were trimmed by 1 base and 0 bases, with 7 bases remaining between them. The CDR3 runs 16 residues. The DNA for the CDR3 is TGTGCCAGCAGCTTAATAGGGTACTCTGGGGCCAACGTCCTGACTTTC. Translated, it gives CASSLIGYSGANVLTF.

This clonotype showed up just once. The chain combines TRBV4-3 with TRBJ1-2; D is perhaps TRBD1 (6 bases). This CDR3 has 15 amino acids. In germline, CDR1 is LGHNA, CDR2 YSLEER. V was clipped by 1 base and J by 3 bases, with 12 bases between them. CDR3 sequence reads: CASSQVISGDYGYTF. CDR3 DNA sequence: TGCGCCAGCAGCCAAGTCATATCAGGGGACTATGGCTACACCTTC.

This clonotype was observed a handful of times. CDR3 region: CATFLAGMGGELFF. The CDR3 DNA is TGTGCCACCTTCTTGGCCGGGATGGGCGGGGAGCTGTTTTTT. The V call is TRBV5-6, the J call TRBJ2-2; TRBD2 is a possible D gene (5 bases). Trimming left V 9 bases short and J 7 bases short, with 19 bases between. CDR1 SGHDT and CDR2 YYEEEE come from the germline V gene. CDR3 length: 14 residues.

This clonotype has only a few counts. V is TRBV20-1 and J is TRBJ1-4, with D hard to call. Germline CDR1 reads DFQATT; CDR2 reads SNEGSKA (reference sequence). The CDR3 spans 12 residues. CDR3 bases: TGCAGCGGACGGTACCCAAATGAAAAACTGTTTTTT. It yields the protein CSGRYPNEKLFF.

The table lists this clonotype with many counts. V is TRBV6-2 or TRBV6-3 and J is TRBJ2-5; no clear D. The CDR3 runs to 11 residues. V was shortened by 5 bases and J by 7 bases, with 8 bases between the two germline ends. CDR1 and CDR2 (germline): MNHEY, SVGEGT. The CDR3 protein is CASSTIGTQYF. The CDR3 nucleotides read TGTGCCAGCAGTACAATCGGGACCCAGTACTTC.

This clonotype was counted only a few times. Since a much larger clone is just one base distant, this may be a read error. This rearrangement joins TRBV7-2 to TRBJ2-3, with 9 nucleotides matching TRBD1. V lost 4 bases to trimming and J lost 2 bases; unmatched junction nucleotides: 4. Germline CDR1 and CDR2: SGHTA and FQGNSA. The CDR3 consists of 15 residues. In DNA form, the CDR3 reads TGTGCCAGCAGCTCCCGGGACAGGGACACAGATACGCAGTATTTT. This codes for CASSSRDRDTDTQYF.

This clonotype was picked up a small number of times. The chain is built from TRBV27 and TRBJ1-1; possible D gene TRBD1, 6 bases. V was clipped by 5 bases and J by 9 bases, with 16 bases between them. Per germline, CDR1 MNHEY and CDR2 SMNVEV (reference sequence). The CDR3 covers 13 residues. The CDR3 DNA is TGTGCCAGCAGTCCCCCCTACAGGGAGCAAGCTTTCTTT. Residues: CASSPPYREQAFF.

This clonotype has only a few counts. The CDR3 region has the DNA TGTGCCAGCAGCCCCTCTACAGGACTCAAGCAGTACTTC. As protein: CASSPSTGLKQYF. J is TRBJ2-7 and V is TRBV11-1; D tentatively fits TRBD1 or TRBD2 (5 bases each). Trimming stripped 5 bases from V and 8 bases from J, with 16 bases between. CDR1 and CDR2 (germline): SGHAT, FQDESV (reference sequence). The CDR3 consists of 13 residues.

This clonotype has a count of ten or more. This chain joins TRBV28 and TRBJ2-7, with 10 nucleotides matching TRBD2. The CDR3 extends over 14 amino acids. Germline CDR1 MDHEN, CDR2 SYDVKM. The V segment lost 5 bases and the J segment 2 bases; nucleotides outside the gene matches: 3. As DNA, the CDR3 is TGTGCCAGCAGTAGGACTAGCGGAACCTACGAGCAGTACTTC. Translated, it gives CASSRTSGTYEQYF.

This clonotype has more than one count but fewer than ten. The chain joins TRBV5-1 to TRBJ2-3, with 7 bases fitting TRBD2. Germline CDR1 and CDR2: SGHRS and YFSETQ. The CDR3 spans 14 residues. V lost 6 bases and J lost 4; bases outside the gene matches: 8. CDR3 DNA: TGCGCCAGCACCCTATTCCGGGAGGCAGATACGCAGTATTTT. Its translation is CASTLFREADTQYF.

This clonotype appeared many times. CDR3 nucleotides: TGCGCCAGCAGCTTGTTTGGGACAGGGGTCTACAATGAGCAGTTCTTC. Translating gives CASSLFGTGVYNEQFF. The rearrangement joins TRBV5-1 to TRBJ2-1; 10 bases align to TRBD1. The CDR3 has 16 residues. Germline CDR1 is SGHRS and CDR2 is YFSETQ. V trimming: 1 base; J trimming: 3 bases; junction bases outside the gene matches: 4.

Only a few counts were recorded for this clonotype. This sequence joins TRBV12-3 or TRBV12-4 and TRBJ1-1; maybe TRBD1 (6 bases). V lost 6 bases to trimming and J lost 10 bases, with 15 bases between them. This CDR3 contains 12 residues. CDR3 protein: CASSPGDPRAFF. The CDR3 DNA is TGTGCCAGCAGCCCAGGGGATCCTCGAGCTTTCTTT.

In its sample, this clonotype was seen many times. This chain joins TRBV4-1 and TRBJ2-1, with unresolved D. Looked up from germline, CDR1 is MGHRA and CDR2 is YSYEKL. CDR3 length: 12 amino acids. The V end was cut by 3 bases, the J end by 5 bases, with 5 bases between. The CDR3, as DNA: TGCGCCAGCAGCCAGGTGCACAATGAGCAGTTCTTC. As protein: CASSQVHNEQFF.

This clonotype was seen a few times. V is TRBV6-2 or TRBV6-3 and J is TRBJ2-7; 10 nucleotides agree with TRBD1. This CDR3 spans 13 amino acids. V lost 9 bases, J lost 2 bases, and 4 bases stayed unmatched. Germline CDR1 MNHEY, CDR2 SVGEGT. The DNA for the CDR3 is TGTGCCAGTTGTGGACAGGGGGCCTACGAGCAGTACGTC. Translated: CASCGQGAYEQYV.

V gene TRBV28 combines with J gene TRBJ2-7; D ambiguous. The length of the CDR3 is 14 residues. Germline V gene lookup returns CDR1 MDHEN and CDR2 SYDVKM. Trimming pared 5 bases from V and 0 bases from J, leaving 11 bases between. The CDR3: CASSDGPSSYEQYF. The CDR3 DNA follows: TGTGCCAGCAGTGACGGTCCGAGCTCCTACGAGCAGTACTTC.

This chain joins TRBV20-1 and TRBJ1-1, with a weak D call TRBD1 (5 bases). CDR1 and CDR2 (germline): DFQATT, SNEGSKA (reference sequence). The V gene lost 3 bases and the J gene lost 1 base, with 12 bases spanning the gap. The CDR3 loop spans 14 amino acids. The CDR3 bases are TGCAGTGCTAGTTTCCAGGGTGGGAACACTGAAGCTTTCTTT. Protein: CSASFQGGNTEAFF.

In DNA, the CDR3 is TGTGCCAGCAGCCCTTATGGCACGTTACTAGCGGGAGAGACAGATACGCAGTATTTT. Residues: CASSPYGTLLAGETDTQYF. The rearrangement joins TRBV12-3 or TRBV12-4 to TRBJ2-3; 11 bases are a match to TRBD2. V was clipped by 6 bases and J by 3 bases; unmatched bases: 17. The CDR3 extends over 19 amino acids.